This TCR beta chain comes out of a study of monozygotic twins with inflammatory bowel disease. UMIs incorporating a 6-nucleotide sample barcode were appended by means of template switching. TCRdb re-called the 5' RACE reads and shows each CDR3 protein once, DNA omitted. This repertoire includes some 210,000 distinct CDR3 sequences. The material sequenced was blood. The TCR was taken from a human donor with ulcerative colitis or Crohn's disease, or a healthy co-twin of an affected twin (not recorded which).

CDR3 in amino acids: CASSLRIYNEQFF. This rearrangement joins TRBV12-3 or TRBV12-4 to TRBJ2-1. The CDR3 has 13 residues.